This is a list of T cell receptor beta chains from one sample in a study of blood T cell repertoires in COVID-19. Generated by immunoSEQ multiplex PCR, the TCRdb table keeps only in-frame clones and is missing some. The table records roughly 130,000 clones, 75% to 90% of them present only once. The specimen was peripheral blood. The receptors shown here come from a man between 70 and 80 years old with acute or convalescent COVID-19. Each CDR3 is given with its conserved first and last residue. Fields, in order: V gene, D gene, CDR3 protein. The D gene is left open where the match is weak.

v_gene: TRBV6-6
d_gene: TRBD1
CDR3aa: CASSSRQGQGNTIYF

v_gene: TRBV18
d_gene: NA
CDR3aa: CASSPGGNSGNTIYF

v_gene: TRBV28
d_gene: NA
CDR3aa: CASSLYPHRYGYTF

v_gene: TRBV21-1
d_gene: NA
CDR3aa: CASSMHKGDPPGYTF

v_gene: TRBV19
d_gene: TRBD2
CDR3aa: CASISRRGGTASSGANVLTF

v_gene: TRBV19
d_gene: NA
CDR3aa: CASSIRRDTEAFF

v_gene: TRBV6-5
d_gene: NA
CDR3aa: CASSYSTKDTQYF

v_gene: TRBV3-1/TRBV3-2
d_gene: NA
CDR3aa: CASSEPFNSPLHF

v_gene: TRBV11-2
d_gene: NA
CDR3aa: CASSLAPRYNSPLHF

v_gene: TRBV2
d_gene: NA
CDR3aa: CASSTNTGELFF

v_gene: TRBV11-2
d_gene: NA
CDR3aa: CASSLGPAGELFF

v_gene: TRBV5-1
d_gene: NA
CDR3aa: CASSVSTGYYGYTF

v_gene: TRBV4-1
d_gene: TRBD1
CDR3aa: CASSHRQGLYEQYF

v_gene: TRBV3-1/TRBV3-2
d_gene: TRBD2
CDR3aa: CASSQVPSGQETQYF

v_gene: TRBV27
d_gene: TRBD1
CDR3aa: CASSPGTGVGNTIYF

v_gene: TRBV7-3
d_gene: NA
CDR3aa: CASSLGAGRNTEAFF

v_gene: TRBV9
d_gene: NA
CDR3aa: CASSVAGGWAQYF

v_gene: TRBV5-4
d_gene: TRBD1
CDR3aa: CASSRTGTGGNEQYF

v_gene: TRBV7-9
d_gene: NA
CDR3aa: CASSPTYSTQYF

v_gene: TRBV15
d_gene: NA
CDR3aa: CATSREAGVGNQPQHF

v_gene: TRBV24-1
d_gene: NA
CDR3aa: CATSDFISGELFF

v_gene: TRBV6-6
d_gene: NA
CDR3aa: CASSYTGTSGNTIYF

v_gene: TRBV10-1
d_gene: NA
CDR3aa: CASSDSTRGGTEAFF

v_gene: TRBV4-1
d_gene: NA
CDR3aa: CASSQVETGGYTF

v_gene: TRBV3-1/TRBV3-2
d_gene: NA
CDR3aa: CASSQMVGTSTDTQYF

v_gene: TRBV5-1
d_gene: NA
CDR3aa: CASSLDPGLANTEAFF

v_gene: TRBV9
d_gene: NA
CDR3aa: CASSVGSGDATDTQYF

v_gene: TRBV5-6
d_gene: NA
CDR3aa: CASSVDRIDTQYF

v_gene: TRBV12-3/TRBV12-4
d_gene: NA
CDR3aa: CASSLRRGVEAFF

v_gene: TRBV15
d_gene: NA
CDR3aa: CATSRDQTGRETQYF

v_gene: TRBV18
d_gene: NA
CDR3aa: CASSLTTEMNTEAFF

v_gene: TRBV6-5
d_gene: NA
CDR3aa: CASRAGQFTEAFF

v_gene: TRBV19
d_gene: NA
CDR3aa: CASSIGDRLMNTEAFF

v_gene: TRBV3-1/TRBV3-2
d_gene: NA
CDR3aa: CASSFSSYEQYF